The rows below give T cell receptor beta chains drawn from one sample of a study of response to subunit inactivated influenza vaccine. Each CDR3 protein is one row after TCRdb ran MiXCR on the RT-PCR reads. The sample has 180,000 or so distinct CDR3 sequences, about an eighth seen once. This same sample was also part of a study on T cells expressing NK-cell markers.

Sequences were derived from CD8+ T cells sorted from PBMCs, sampled approximately 12 days after vaccination. The receptors shown here come from a man aged 45 to 65 who received an inactivated influenza vaccine. Each CDR3 is given with its conserved first and last residue. The D gene is left open where the match is weak. A clone size is listed for some rows: how often the clone was seen (once, few, many), or a class if it is expanded.

j_call d_call clone_size v_call cdr3_nt cdr3_aa
TRBJ2-7 TRBD2 many TRBV6-1 TGTGCCAGCAGGGGCCTGGGAGGGAGGAGCTCCTACGAGCAGTACTTC CASRGLGGRSSYEQYF
TRBJ2-3 . few TRBV29-1 TGCAGCGTTGAGACAGGCGCTACAGATACGCAGTATTTT CSVETGATDTQYF
TRBJ1-2 . many TRBV19 TGTGCCAGTAGTAACGACCTTGACAGTCCCTATGGCTACACCTTC CASSNDLDSPYGYTF
TRBJ2-1 TRBD2 few TRBV3-1 TGTGCCAGCAGCCAAACTGCGCGGCGGGAGCGACTCTACAATGAGCAGTTCTTC CASSQTARRERLYNEQFF
TRBJ1-1 . . TRBV7-9 TGTGCCAGCAGCTTGACGCGGACTGAAGCTTTCTTT CASSLTRTEAFF
TRBJ2-7 TRBD1 . TRBV18 TGTGCCAGCTCACCACGGACAGGGCGGGTGCAGTACTTC CASSPRTGRVQYF
TRBJ2-4 . many TRBV7-9 TGTGCCAGCAGCCCGGGAGTGAAAAACATTCAGTACTTC CASSPGVKNIQYF
TRBJ2-7 . few TRBV29-1 TGCAGCGTTGAGGGAGCCTCGGCCCCCTGGGGCGAGCAGTACTTC CSVEGASAPWGEQYF
TRBJ2-7 . . TRBV6-1 TGTGCCAGCAGTGAAGAAGTCTACGAGCAGTACTTC CASSEEVYEQYF
TRBJ1-1 . . TRBV7-9 TGTGCCAGCAGCTTACCGGGGCAGAGGAACACTGAAGCTTTCTTT CASSLPGQRNTEAFF
TRBJ2-5 . . TRBV7-8 TGTGCCAGCAGGACGACAAACTTGCAAGAGACCCAGTACTTC CASRTTNLQETQYF
TRBJ2-1 TRBD2 . TRBV6-2/TRBV6-3 TGTGCCAGCAGATCCCTGGGGAGCGGGGATTTGGATGAGCAGTTCTTC CASRSLGSGDLDEQFF
TRBJ2-7 . few TRBV5-1 TGCGCCAGCAGCCGGGCAGGCCGGAACGAGCAGTACTTC CASSRAGRNEQYF
TRBJ1-5 . . TRBV9 TGTGCCAGCAGCGTAGGCAGACACTATCAGCCCCAGCATTTT CASSVGRHYQPQHF
TRBJ1-1 TRBD1 few TRBV28 TGTGCCAGCAGTCACAGGGGACTGAACACTGAAGCTTTCTTT CASSHRGLNTEAFF
TRBJ1-1 TRBD1 . TRBV30 TGTGCCTGGGGGACAGGGGTAGGGACTGAAGCTTTCTTT CAWGTGVGTEAFF
TRBJ2-6 . few TRBV7-8 TGTGCCAGCAGCTTAGCGCCGGGTGGCTCTGGGGCCAACGTCCTGACTTTC CASSLAPGGSGANVLTF
TRBJ1-2 . few TRBV7-9 TGTGCCAGCAGCTTAACAGGCAACACGAACTATGGCTACACCTTC CASSLTGNTNYGYTF
TRBJ2-2 TRBD1 many TRBV11-2 TGTGCCAGCAGCTTAGATCGCCGGACAGGGAACACCGGGGAGCTGTTTTTT CASSLDRRTGNTGELFF
TRBJ2-7 . few TRBV4-2 TGTGCCAGCAGCCAAGTTGGCGCCTACGAGCAGTACTTC CASSQVGAYEQYF
TRBJ2-5 TRBD1 few TRBV9 TGTGCCAGCAGCGGAGATCACAGGGGGCCCCAAGAGACCCAGTACTTC CASSGDHRGPQETQYF
TRBJ2-7 TRBD1 many TRBV5-1 TGCGCCAGCAGCTTGGACTTAGGGGGCTGGTACGAGCAGTACTTC CASSLDLGGWYEQYF
TRBJ2-2 . few TRBV28 TGTGCCAGCAGCCCGAGAGAGAGCACCGGGGAGCTGTTTTTT CASSPRESTGELFF
TRBJ2-3 . many TRBV4-1 TGCGCCAGCAGCCCCCTCGGCTTGGGGAAGGCAGATACGCAGTATTTT CASSPLGLGKADTQYF
TRBJ2-1 TRBD2 many TRBV6-5 TGTGCCAGCAGTTTCGCGGCGGGAGAAAACAATGAGCAGTTCTTC CASSFAAGENNEQFF
TRBJ2-2 TRBD2 . TRBV19 TGTGCCAGTAGCCATAGCGGGAGGGCCCTCTCCGGGGAGCTGTTTTTT CASSHSGRALSGELFF
TRBJ1-2 TRBD1 . TRBV27 TGTGCCAGCAGTGTATTAACCGGGACAGGGCCCTATGGCTACACCTTC CASSVLTGTGPYGYTF
TRBJ2-7 . few TRBV6-5 TGTGCCAGCAGTTACTCTACCGGGGCCTACGAGCAGTACTTC CASSYSTGAYEQYF
TRBJ2-7 . . TRBV4-3 TGCGCCAGCAGCCAAGATTGGGGGGGCCGCTACGAGCAGTACTTC CASSQDWGGRYEQYF
TRBJ1-2 . many TRBV7-9 TGTGCCAGCAGCACACAGGTGGATCATGGCTACACCTTC CASSTQVDHGYTF
TRBJ2-3 . . TRBV12-3/TRBV12-4 TGTGCCAGCAGTTTAGGCCCCCTTACAGATACGCAGTATTTT CASSLGPLTDTQYF
TRBJ2-7 . . TRBV5-1 TGCGCCAGCAGCTACGGAGTTAATTACGAGCAGTACTTC CASSYGVNYEQYF
TRBJ2-7 . many TRBV21-1 TGTGCCAGCAGCAAACATGGGGACAACTCCTACGAGCAGTACTTC CASSKHGDNSYEQYF
TRBJ2-1 . . TRBV2 TGTGCCAGCAGTGATGTCGAGGGATGGGTTAGCAATGAGCAGTTCTTC CASSDVEGWVSNEQFF
TRBJ2-3 . many TRBV21-1 TGTGCCAGCAGCAAAGTCGGGCTTAGCACAGATACGCAGTATTTT CASSKVGLSTDTQYF
TRBJ2-5 . . TRBV6-6 TGTGCCAGCACCGGGGACGCCCAAGAGACCCAGTACTTC CASTGDAQETQYF
TRBJ2-1 TRBD2 . TRBV20-1 TGCAGTGCTAATCCAATACTAGCGGGAATGTACAATGAGCAGTTCTTC CSANPILAGMYNEQFF
TRBJ1-4 . few TRBV28 TGTGCCAGCAGTTTATGGGCTGCAACTAATGAAAAACTGTTTTTT CASSLWAATNEKLFF
TRBJ1-1 TRBD1 . TRBV7-9 TGTGCCAGCAGCCCCCGACAGGGACCTGAAGCTTTCTTT CASSPRQGPEAFF
TRBJ2-5 . . TRBV9 TGTGCCAGCAGCGGTCAGGGGGCAGCGGGGGAGACCCAGTACTTC CASSGQGAAGETQYF